This T cell receptor beta chain was profiled in a study of blood T cell repertoires in COVID-19. At the level of the study: There were acute and convalescent COVID-19 samples, and they came from the United States, Italy and Spain.

Clones were sequenced by immunoSEQ multiplex PCR, and TCRdb holds only the in-frame ones, with some missing. The sample holds about 100,000 clones; roughly 84% are singletons and the top ten take 10% to 15%. Trimming cost V 8 bases and J 5 bases; bases outside gene matches: 8. Looked up from germline, CDR1 is MNHEY and CDR2 is SVGAGI. The CDR3 runs 14 residues. The chain recombines TRBV6-5 with TRBJ1-5, with 8 bases that match TRBD1. Sample: peripheral blood. The TCR originated in a human donor in a cohort sampled during active COVID-19. DNA of the CDR3: TGTGCCAGCTTCCTGGACAGGGAGGATCAGCCCCAGCATTTT. It codes for CASFLDREDQPQHF.